The 3 T cell receptor beta chains presented below share a single source sample, sequenced in a study of cytomegalovirus exposure and HLA in healthy donors (dated by TCRdb to the late 2010s). The protocol used for the library was the immunoSEQ multiplex PCR assay. The multiplex PCR relied on a mix of 60 forward primers for TCR Vbeta segments and 13 reverse primers for TCR Jbeta segments. What TCRdb holds here is the immuneACCESS table cut down to in-frame rearrangements. Part of the clones is not present; checked against another copy, under half of the missing clones reflect an unresolved V gene, and the others are unexplained. The sample data list approximately 40,000 clones, and roughly 90% of these were observed just once. 10% to 12% of the sample lies in the top ten. Sequencing was carried out using PBMCs. These receptors were collected from a woman aged 40 to 55 in good health and CMV-seropositive.

V usage is TRBV5-1 and J usage is TRBJ1-1; D unresolved. Trimming took off 1 base at V and 1 base at J, with 8 bases between the two ends. This CDR3 spans 14 amino acids. CDR1 SGHRS and CDR2 YFSETQ come from the germline V gene. CDR3 residues: CASSLRQENTEAFF. The CDR3 DNA is TGCGCCAGCAGCTTGAGACAAGAGAACACTGAAGCTTTCTTT.

This clone was recorded only once. The chain combines TRBV5-1 with TRBJ1-1; 9 bases line up with TRBD1. The CDR3 is made up of 15 amino acids. CDR1 and CDR2 (germline): SGHRS, YFSETQ. The ends lost 3 bases at V and 5 bases at J; junction bases unmatched: 8. The CDR3 DNA reads as TGCGCCAGCAGCTCACAGGGGGCATCGGAGACTGAAGCTTTCTTT. It codes for CASSSQGASETEAFF.

The genes are TRBV7-2 and TRBJ2-1; 9 bases fit TRBD2. Trimming cost V 4 bases and J 8 bases; bases outside gene matches: 15. Germline V gene sequence: CDR1 SGHTA, CDR2 FQGNSA. This CDR3 is built from 17 residues. The CDR3 reads CASSSRSVLRGGDEQFF. CDR3 coding DNA: TGTGCCAGCAGCTCCCGATCAGTGTTGCGGGGGGGCGATGAGCAGTTCTTC.